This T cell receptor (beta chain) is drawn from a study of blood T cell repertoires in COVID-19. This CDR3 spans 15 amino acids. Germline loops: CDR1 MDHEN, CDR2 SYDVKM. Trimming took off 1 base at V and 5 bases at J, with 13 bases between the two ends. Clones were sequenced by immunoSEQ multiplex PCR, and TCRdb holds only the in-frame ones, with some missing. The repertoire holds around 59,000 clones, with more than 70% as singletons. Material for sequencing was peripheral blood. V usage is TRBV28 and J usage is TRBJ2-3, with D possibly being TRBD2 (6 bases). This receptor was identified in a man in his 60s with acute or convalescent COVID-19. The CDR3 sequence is CASSLSARGEDTQYF. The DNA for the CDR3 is TGTGCCAGCAGTTTATCAGCCCGCGGGGAAGATACGCAGTATTTT.